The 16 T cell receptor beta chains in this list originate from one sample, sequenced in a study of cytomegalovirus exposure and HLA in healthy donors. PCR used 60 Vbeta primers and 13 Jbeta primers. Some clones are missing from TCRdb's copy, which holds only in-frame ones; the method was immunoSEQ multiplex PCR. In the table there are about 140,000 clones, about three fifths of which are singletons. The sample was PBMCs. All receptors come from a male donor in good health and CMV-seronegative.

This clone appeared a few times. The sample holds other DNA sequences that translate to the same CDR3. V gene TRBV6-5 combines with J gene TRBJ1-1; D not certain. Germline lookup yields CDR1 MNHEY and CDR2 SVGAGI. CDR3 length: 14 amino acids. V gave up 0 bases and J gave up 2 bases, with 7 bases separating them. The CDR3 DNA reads TGTGCCAGCAGTTACTCGGAGGGAAACACTGAAGCTTTCTTT. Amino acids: CASSYSEGNTEAFF.

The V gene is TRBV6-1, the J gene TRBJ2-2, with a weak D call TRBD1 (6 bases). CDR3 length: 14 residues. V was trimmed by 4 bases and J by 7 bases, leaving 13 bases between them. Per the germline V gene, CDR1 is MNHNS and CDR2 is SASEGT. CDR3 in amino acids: CASSGSGDHGELFF. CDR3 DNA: TGTGCCAGCAGTGGATCAGGGGATCACGGGGAGCTGTTTTTT.

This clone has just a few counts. The CDR3, as DNA: TGTGCCAGCAGGTTACAGGGAGCTAATGAAAAACTGTTTTTT. Its protein is CASRLQGANEKLFF. The chain employs TRBV6-5 and TRBJ1-4; tentative D call: TRBD1 (6 bases). The V end lost 6 bases, the J end lost 3 bases, and 11 bases lay between the germline ends. This CDR3 has 14 residues. Germline V CDR1 and CDR2: MNHEY, SVGAGI.

CDR3 DNA: TGTGCCAGCAGCCAAACGGGACAGAACACTGAAGCTTTCTTT. Its translation: CASSQTGQNTEAFF. The chain is built from TRBV7-3 and TRBJ1-1; the D gene is possibly TRBD1 (6 bases). This CDR3 is 14 amino acids long. Trimming pared 5 bases from V and 1 base from J, leaving 11 bases between. Germline assignment: CDR1 SGHTA and CDR2 FQGTGA.

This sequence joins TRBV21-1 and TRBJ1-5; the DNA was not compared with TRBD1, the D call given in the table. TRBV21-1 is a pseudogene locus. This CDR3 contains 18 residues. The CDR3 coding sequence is TGTGCCTCGTCTCCTGGCGGGACAGGCAGCTATAGCAATCAGCCCCAGCATTTT. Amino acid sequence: CASSPGGTGSYSNQPQHF.

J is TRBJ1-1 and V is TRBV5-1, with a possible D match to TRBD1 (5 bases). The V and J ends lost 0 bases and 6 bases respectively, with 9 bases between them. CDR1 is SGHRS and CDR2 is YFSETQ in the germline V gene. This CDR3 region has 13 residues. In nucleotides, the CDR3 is TGCGCCAGCAGCTTGGCAGGGATGTCTGAAGCTTTCTTT. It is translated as CASSLAGMSEAFF.

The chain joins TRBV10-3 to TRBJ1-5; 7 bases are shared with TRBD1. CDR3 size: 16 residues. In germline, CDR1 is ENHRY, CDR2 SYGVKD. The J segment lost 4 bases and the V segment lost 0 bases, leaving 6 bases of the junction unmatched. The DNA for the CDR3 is TGTGCCATCAGTGAGTCTTTGGACAGGATGAATCAGCCCCAGCATTTT. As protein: CAISESLDRMNQPQHF.

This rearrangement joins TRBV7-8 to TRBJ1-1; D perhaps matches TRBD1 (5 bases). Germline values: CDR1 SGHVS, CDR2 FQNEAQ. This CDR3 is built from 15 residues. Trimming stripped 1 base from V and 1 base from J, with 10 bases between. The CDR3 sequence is CASSLEGLANTEAFF. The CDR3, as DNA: TGTGCCAGCAGCTTAGAGGGGTTGGCGAACACTGAAGCTTTCTTT.

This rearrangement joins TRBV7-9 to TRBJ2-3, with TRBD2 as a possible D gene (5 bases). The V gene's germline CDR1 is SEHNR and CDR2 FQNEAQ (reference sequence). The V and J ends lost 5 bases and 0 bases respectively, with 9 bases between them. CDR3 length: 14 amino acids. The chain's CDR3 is CASSRSGSTDTQYF. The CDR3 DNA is TGTGCCAGCAGCCGCAGCGGCAGCACAGATACGCAGTATTTT.

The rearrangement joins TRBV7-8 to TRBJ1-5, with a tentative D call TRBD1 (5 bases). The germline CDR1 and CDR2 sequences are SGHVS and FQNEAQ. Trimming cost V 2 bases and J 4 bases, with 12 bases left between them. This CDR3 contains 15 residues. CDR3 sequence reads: CASSLMGQANQPQHF. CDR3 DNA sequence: TGTGCCAGCAGCTTAATGGGGCAGGCGAATCAGCCCCAGCATTTT.

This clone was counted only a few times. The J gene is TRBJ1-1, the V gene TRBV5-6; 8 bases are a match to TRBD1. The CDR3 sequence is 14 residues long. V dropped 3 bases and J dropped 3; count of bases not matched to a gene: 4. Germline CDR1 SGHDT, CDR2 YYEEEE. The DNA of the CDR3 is TGTGCCAGCAGCTCTGGACAGGGCTACACTGAAGCTTTCTTT. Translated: CASSSGQGYTEAFF.

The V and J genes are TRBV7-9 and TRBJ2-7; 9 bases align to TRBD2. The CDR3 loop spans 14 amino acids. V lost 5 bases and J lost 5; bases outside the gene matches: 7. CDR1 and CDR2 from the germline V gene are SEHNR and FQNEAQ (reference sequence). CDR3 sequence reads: CASSMGLAPHEQYF. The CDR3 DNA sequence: TGTGCCAGCAGCATGGGACTAGCTCCCCACGAGCAGTACTTC.

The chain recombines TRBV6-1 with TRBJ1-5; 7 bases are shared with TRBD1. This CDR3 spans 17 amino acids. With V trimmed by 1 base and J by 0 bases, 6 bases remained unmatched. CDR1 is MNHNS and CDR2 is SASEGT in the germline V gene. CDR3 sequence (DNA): TGTGCCAGCAGTGAAGGGACAGGTCCATATAGCAATCAGCCCCAGCATTTT. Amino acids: CASSEGTGPYSNQPQHF.

The DNA of the CDR3 is TGCGCCAGCAGCTTAGTAGCTAACGCTGAAGCTTTCTTT. Residues: CASSLVANAEAFF. V gene TRBV5-1 combines with J gene TRBJ1-1; unclear D gene. The CDR3 runs 13 residues. Germline assignment: CDR1 SGHRS and CDR2 YFSETQ. V was pared by 2 bases and J by 6 bases, with 11 bases between.

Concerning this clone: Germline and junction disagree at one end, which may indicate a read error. The CDR3 is CARSSRGLAGSGEQYF. CDR3 nucleotide sequence: TGCGCCCGCAGCTCACGGGGACTAGCGGGGTCGGGAGAGCAGTACTTC. The chain has TRBV5-1 and TRBJ2-7; 13 nucleotides align to TRBD2. This CDR3 spans 16 amino acids. Germline CDR1 SGHRS, CDR2 YFSETQ. The entire variable domain, with the rest obtained from reference TRBV5-1 and TRBJ2-7, is as follows: KAGVTQTPRYLIKTRGQQVTLSCSPISGHRSVSWYQQTPGQGLQFLFEYFSETQRNKGNFPGRFSGRQFSNSRSEMNVSTLELGDSALYLCARSSRGLAGSGEQYFGPGTRLTVT.

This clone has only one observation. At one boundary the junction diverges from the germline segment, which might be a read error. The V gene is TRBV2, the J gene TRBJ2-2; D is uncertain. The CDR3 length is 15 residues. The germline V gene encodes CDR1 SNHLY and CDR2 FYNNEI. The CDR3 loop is CASSEALGSTRELFF. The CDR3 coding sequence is TGTGCCAGCAGTGAAGCGCTAGGTAGCACCAGGGAGCTGTTTTTT.